This T cell receptor (beta chain) was found in a study of cytomegalovirus exposure and HLA in healthy donors. This clone has only a few counts. Germline V gives CDR1 MDHEN, CDR2 SYDVKM. After removal of 7 bases from V and 7 bases from J, the junction contained 11 bases not matched to a gene. The CDR3 sequence is 15 residues long. Researchers ran the PCR with 60 Vbeta and 13 Jbeta primers. Clones were read by immunoSEQ multiplex PCR, and TCRdb kept only the in-frame ones, dropping some. Of 60,000 to 100,000 clones listed, under 80% were seen once; the top ten hold 4.5% to 7%. Material for sequencing was PBMCs. The rearrangement uses TRBV28 and TRBJ2-2, with TRBD2 matching over 8 bases. The clonotype originates from a male donor in good health and CMV-seropositive. CDR3 sequence reads: CASTWSSGLVGELFF. As DNA, the CDR3 is TGTGCCAGCACATGGTCTAGCGGGTTGGTCGGGGAGCTGTTTTTT.